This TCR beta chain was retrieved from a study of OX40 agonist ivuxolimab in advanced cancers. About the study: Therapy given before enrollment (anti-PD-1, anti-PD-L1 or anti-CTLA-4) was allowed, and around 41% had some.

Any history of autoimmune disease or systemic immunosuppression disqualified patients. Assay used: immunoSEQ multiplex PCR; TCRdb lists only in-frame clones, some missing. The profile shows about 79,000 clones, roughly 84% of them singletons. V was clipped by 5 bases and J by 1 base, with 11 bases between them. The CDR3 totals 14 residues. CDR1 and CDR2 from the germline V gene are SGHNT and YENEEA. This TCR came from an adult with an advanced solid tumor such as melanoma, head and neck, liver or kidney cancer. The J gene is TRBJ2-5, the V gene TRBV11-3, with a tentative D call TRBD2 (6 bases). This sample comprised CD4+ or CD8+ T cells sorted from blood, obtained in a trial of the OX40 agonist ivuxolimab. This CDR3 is CASSPRDSQETQYF. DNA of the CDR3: TGTGCCAGCAGCCCTCGGGACTCCCAAGAGACCCAGTACTTC.